This T cell receptor (beta chain) originates from a study of a mutant IDH1 vaccine in newly diagnosed glioma. Points from the study as a whole: The vaccine induced immune responses, and these occurred in 93.3% of patients.

Assay used: immunoSEQ multiplex PCR; TCRdb lists only in-frame clones, some missing. The repertoire holds about 65,000 clones, roughly 85% seen once, with less than 5% in the top ten. Of note for this clone: Its cognate antigen is unknown. The junction and the germline gene differ at one end; a read error may be behind it.

The time point is: week 23, last vaccination. One vaccine dose held 300 ug of mutant IDH1 20-mer peptide and came with topical imiquimod. New astrocytomas of WHO grade 3 or 4 that were IDH1-mutant and ATRX-lost were found in the donors. In germline, CDR1 is MNHEY, CDR2 SVGAGI. This CDR3 is built from 16 residues. The sample here was PBMCs, taken from a glioma patient whose treatment included an IDH1 peptide vaccine. The chain carries TRBV6-5 and TRBJ1-5; D might be TRBD1 (5 bases). The clonotype comes from a man aged 25 to 45 with glioma. The CDR3 nucleotides read TGTGCCAGCAGGTACTATGGGGGGTTTGGCAATCAGCCCCAGCATTTT. Protein sequence: CASRYYGGFGNQPQHF.